A selection of T cell receptor beta chains follows, all from one sample in a study of shared clonotypes between healthy human individuals. This table comes from immunoSEQ multiplex PCR, and its TCRdb copy is limited to in-frame clones, with some not included. The sample holds approximately 2,300,000 clones, about nine tenths seen once. Sequencing was done on a sample of naive CD4+ T cells from PBMCs. These receptors all stem from a man aged 18 to 29 in good health. Some clones in this sample may be carry-over from other donors' samples. The CDR3 runs from the conserved cysteine through the conserved F or W. Fields, in order: clone size, J gene, V gene, CDR3 protein. A row's size may be missing; if present it is once, few, many or a size class.

NA	TRBJ1-1	TRBV6-6	CASSYRHLNTEAFF
NA	TRBJ1-3	TRBV7-6	CASSLERNTIYF
NA	TRBJ2-6	TRBV19	CASSIDRLAESSGANVLTF
once	TRBJ2-3	TRBV5-1	CASSLQGLTDTQYF
NA	TRBJ1-5	TRBV2	CASSPGRGGQPQHF
NA	TRBJ2-3	TRBV5-1	CASSFVLSSVDTQYF
NA	TRBJ2-7	TRBV11-3	CASSSNRGPYEQYF
NA	TRBJ2-3	TRBV7-3	CASSPRPYSHTDTQYF
NA	TRBJ1-6	TRBV5-1	CASSLYSGNSPLHF
NA	TRBJ2-1	TRBV11-3	CASSLSGGAYNEQFF
NA	TRBJ2-7	TRBV6-1	CASREAGESSYEQYF